The 30 T cell receptor beta chains below were found in one sample sequenced in a study of blood T cell repertoires in COVID-19. TCRdb's copy holds only in-frame clones and misses some; the assay was immunoSEQ multiplex PCR. The table shows over 250,000 clones, with more than 75% occurring only once. Sequenced sample: PBMCs or T cells enriched from blood (not recorded which). These receptors came from a man aged 55 to 70 who had recovered from COVID-19.

The chain couples TRBV3-1 (or the pseudogene TRBV3-2) to TRBJ2-7; TRBD1 agrees at 7 bases. The CDR3 consists of 15 residues. The V and J ends lost 4 bases and 3 bases, in that order; junction bases with no gene match: 9. In germline, CDR1 is LGHDT, CDR2 YNNKEL (reference sequence). In DNA form, the CDR3 reads TGTGCCAGCAGCCCACATCGGACAGGTCTCTACGAGCAGTACTTC. It yields the protein CASSPHRTGLYEQYF.

V and J are TRBV15 and TRBJ1-5, with D unclear. The CDR3 totals 15 residues. V was clipped by 0 bases and J by 0 bases, with 6 bases between them. Germline V gene lookup returns CDR1 LNHNV and CDR2 YYDKDF (reference sequence). CDR3: CATSRDRSSNQPQHF. The CDR3 nucleotides read TGTGCCACCAGCAGAGATAGGAGTAGCAATCAGCCCCAGCATTTT.

V is TRBV25-1 and J is TRBJ1-2, with D perhaps TRBD1 (6 bases). V dropped 1 base and J dropped 5 bases, with 11 bases sitting between them. The CDR3 runs 14 residues. Germline V gives CDR1 MGHDK, CDR2 SYGVNS. DNA for the CDR3: TGTGCCAGCAGTGAATCTTTAGGGGGATATGGCTACACCTTC. Its protein is CASSESLGGYGYTF.

J is TRBJ2-7 and V is TRBV2; D is undetermined. The CDR3 totals 14 residues. V shed 2 bases and J shed 5 bases, with 13 bases lying between them. In germline, CDR1 is SNHLY, CDR2 FYNNEI. The chain's CDR3 is CASSEPPQYNEQYF. The CDR3 bases are TGTGCCAGCAGTGAACCCCCCCAGTACAACGAGCAGTACTTC.

The chain couples TRBV18 to TRBJ2-7; the match to TRBD2 covers 13 bases. Germline-derived CDR1 and CDR2 are KGHSH and LQKENI. V lost 3 bases to trimming and J lost 10 bases; unmatched junction nucleotides: 12. This CDR3 is built from 16 residues. CDR3: CASSPITGTSGISQYF. For the CDR3, the DNA is TGTGCCAGCTCACCGATCACCGGGACTAGCGGGATTTCTCAGTACTTC.

This clone was observed a few times. The rearrangement uses TRBV19 and TRBJ1-5; the D is unclear. The CDR3 is 15 residues long. The ends were cut back, 3 bases at V and 0 bases at J, with 9 bases in the middle. Germline lookup yields CDR1 LNHDA and CDR2 SQIVND (reference sequence). The CDR3 spells CASSMSSDSNQPQHF. CDR3 bases: TGTGCCAGTAGTATGAGTTCCGATAGCAATCAGCCCCAGCATTTT.

The chain carries TRBV10-2 and TRBJ2-7; D is possibly TRBD2 (6 bases). In germline, CDR1 is WSHSY, CDR2 SAAADI. The CDR3 is 15 amino acids. V dropped 6 bases and J dropped 2 bases, with 17 bases sitting between them. CDR3 bases: TGCGCCAGCAGCGATACCGGGACTGCGACCTACGAGCAGTACTTC. Translation: CASSDTGTATYEQYF.

This chain links TRBV18 with TRBJ1-4; D remains unclear. The CDR3 has 15 residues. Trimming pared 4 bases from V and 0 bases from J, leaving 9 bases between. CDR1 is KGHSH, CDR2 LQKENI, per germline. This chain's CDR3 is CASSLGLTTNEKLFF. For the CDR3, the DNA is TGTGCCAGCTCACTTGGACTGACAACTAATGAAAAACTGTTTTTT.

This clone was seen once. The chain couples TRBV19 to TRBJ1-2; tentatively, D is TRBD1 (5 bases). This CDR3 contains 12 residues. Trimming left V 10 bases short and J 6 bases short, with 15 bases between. Germline values: CDR1 LNHDA, CDR2 SQIVND (reference sequence). The CDR3 DNA reads TGTGCCATCTTTGGCAGGGTAGATGGCTACACCTTC. Translating it yields CAIFGRVDGYTF.

The CDR3 region has the DNA TGTGCCAGCAGCGGACCGGGGGTAGGAGAGACCCAGTACTTC. It codes for CASSGPGVGETQYF. The gene calls are TRBV9 and TRBJ2-5; weak D call: TRBD2 (6 bases). Between the trimmed V and J ends, which lost 3 bases and 4 bases, there was a span of 13 bases. The CDR3 contains 14 residues. Germline CDR1 SGDLS, CDR2 YYNGEE.

The chain has TRBV2 and TRBJ1-5; the D is unclear. Trimming took off 3 bases at V and 4 bases at J, with 10 bases between the two ends. The germline V gene encodes CDR1 SNHLY and CDR2 FYNNEI. The CDR3 consists of 14 residues. The DNA of the CDR3 is TGTGCCAGCAGTGAGGAAGTGACTAATCAGCCCCAGCATTTT. Translation: CASSEEVTNQPQHF.

Only a few counts were recorded for this clone. The chain carries TRBV19 and TRBJ1-4; 7 bases map to TRBD1. Trimming cost V 4 bases and J 0 bases; bases outside gene matches: 5. Germline CDR1 LNHDA, CDR2 SQIVND (reference sequence). This CDR3 has 16 residues. The CDR3 here is CASSRTGFPTNEKLFF. The CDR3 coding sequence is TGTGCCAGTAGTAGGACAGGATTTCCAACTAATGAAAAACTGTTTTTT.

The chain carries TRBV3-1 (or the pseudogene TRBV3-2) and TRBJ1-4; D is perhaps TRBD1 (6 bases). The CDR3 has 15 residues. CDR1 is LGHDT and CDR2 is YNNKEL in the germline V gene (reference sequence). Trimming removed 3 bases from V and 4 bases from J, with 12 bases in between. DNA for the CDR3: TGTGCCAGCAGCCAGGGGGCAGGGATTAATGAAAAACTGTTTTTT. Encoded protein: CASSQGAGINEKLFF.

CDR3 residues: CASSPGGSYEQYF. In nucleotides, the CDR3 is TGTGCCAGCAGTCCGGGGGGCTCCTACGAGCAGTACTTC. The rearrangement uses TRBV6-2 or TRBV6-3 and TRBJ2-7; 7 nucleotides agree with TRBD2. Germline V gene sequence: CDR1 MNHEY, CDR2 SVGEGT. This CDR3 comprises 13 residues. Unmatched junction bases numbered 1, after V lost 5 bases and J lost 0 bases.

This rearrangement joins TRBV4-3 to TRBJ2-3, with D perhaps matching TRBD2 (6 bases). V was clipped by 10 bases and J by 6 bases, with 23 bases between them. The CDR3 sequence is 15 residues long. Looked up from germline, CDR1 is LGHNA and CDR2 is YSLEER. CDR3 sequence (DNA): TGCGCCATGAGGGAGGCGTTCTGCGACAAGGATACGCAGTATTTT. Its protein is CAMREAFCDKDTQYF.

The CDR3 DNA reads as TGTGCCACCAGTGCCGGGACAAGGAGCACTGAAGCTTTCTTT. This translates into CATSAGTRSTEAFF. The rearrangement uses TRBV24-1 and TRBJ1-1, with D possibly matching TRBD1 (6 bases). The CDR3 is 14 amino acids. Trimming took off 5 bases at V and 4 bases at J, with 13 bases between the two ends. The germline V gene encodes CDR1 KGHDR and CDR2 SFDVKD.

Here the CDR3 DNA reads TGTGCCAGCAGCTTAGTTAGCGGGGGAGTCTACGAGCAGTACTTC. As protein: CASSLVSGGVYEQYF. The V call is TRBV7-9, the J call TRBJ2-7; 9 bases line up with TRBD2. The J segment lost 3 bases and the V segment lost 1 base, leaving 4 bases of the junction unmatched. CDR1 and CDR2 from the germline V gene are SEHNR and FQNEAQ (reference sequence). The CDR3 covers 15 residues. Using reference TRBV7-9 and TRBJ2-7 for the parts outside the CDR3, the full variable domain is DTGVSQNPRHKITKRGQNVTFRCDPISEHNRLYWYRQTLGQGPEFLTYFQNEAQLEKSRLLSDRFSAERPKGSFSTLEIQRTEQGDSAMYLCASSLVSGGVYEQYFGPGTRLTVT.

This clone was seen more than once but under ten times. The chain joins TRBV7-6 to TRBJ2-1; D is unresolved. Germline CDR1 and CDR2: SGHVS and FNYEAQ. Trimming removed 5 bases at V and 6 bases at J, with 8 bases between. This CDR3 comprises 12 residues. This chain's CDR3 is CASSPLANEQFF. The CDR3 region has the DNA TGTGCCAGCAGCCCCTTAGCCAATGAGCAGTTCTTC.

The chain uses TRBV11-3 and TRBJ2-5, with 13 positions matching TRBD2. Germline V gene sequence: CDR1 SGHNT, CDR2 YENEEA. The trim removed 2 bases at V and 5 bases at J, leaving 8 bases unmatched. This CDR3 has 17 residues. The CDR3 region has the DNA TGTGCCAGCAGCTTACCTACACTAGCGGGAGGGCGGGAGACCCAGTACTTC. Translating it yields CASSLPTLAGGRETQYF.

This chain connects TRBV7-8 to TRBJ2-1, with 8 bases fitting TRBD2. The CDR3 consists of 15 residues. Germline CDR1 SGHVS, CDR2 FQNEAQ. The V segment lost 5 bases and the J segment 0 bases; nucleotides outside the gene matches: 3. CDR3 bases: TGTGCCAGCAGCCAGCGGGAGAACTCCTACAATGAGCAGTTCTTC. It specifies CASSQRENSYNEQFF.

The V gene is TRBV27, the J gene TRBJ2-2, with D uncertain. V lost 0 bases, J lost 2 bases, and 16 bases lay in between. There are 18 residues in the CDR3. Germline CDR1 is MNHEY and CDR2 is SMNVEV (reference sequence). CDR3 bases: TGTGCCAGCAGTTTATCTTTGAGAGGCCAGATAAACACCGGGGAGCTGTTTTTT. Protein product: CASSLSLRGQINTGELFF.

CDR3 region: CASSLQGAFTEAFF. Written as DNA, the CDR3 is TGTGCCAGCAGCTTACAGGGGGCGTTCACTGAAGCTTTCTTT. This chain links TRBV7-2 with TRBJ1-1; the match to TRBD1 covers 8 bases. The CDR3 totals 14 residues. Germline V gives CDR1 SGHTA, CDR2 FQGNSA. Unmatched junction bases numbered 3, after V lost 2 bases and J lost 4 bases.

The rearrangement joins TRBV6-5 to TRBJ2-7; 9 bases line up with TRBD2. The V gene end was trimmed by 7 bases and the J gene end by 3 bases; junction bases not matched to a gene: 10. This CDR3 has 15 residues. Germline lookup yields CDR1 MNHEY and CDR2 SVGAGI. CDR3 sequence (DNA): TGTGCCAGCAACCCGGGACTAGCAATTTTCTACGAGCAGTACTTC. Encoded protein: CASNPGLAIFYEQYF.

The rearrangement uses TRBV19 and TRBJ1-5; 12 nucleotides agree with TRBD1. Germline V gene sequence: CDR1 LNHDA, CDR2 SQIVND (reference sequence). After removal of 5 bases from V and 2 bases from J, the junction contained 4 bases not matched to a gene. The CDR3 is 16 residues long. This CDR3 reads CASSWGQGARNQPQHF. CDR3 DNA sequence: TGTGCCAGTAGTTGGGGACAGGGGGCTCGCAATCAGCCCCAGCATTTT.

This clone has just a few counts. CDR3 in amino acids: CAIRGVGGPSGNTIYF. The CDR3, as DNA: TGTGCCATCAGGGGAGTAGGGGGCCCCTCTGGAAACACCATATATTTT. J is TRBJ1-3 and V is TRBV10-3; the match to TRBD1 covers 7 bases. V dropped 6 bases and J dropped 0; count of bases not matched to a gene: 8. The germline V gene encodes CDR1 ENHRY and CDR2 SYGVKD. This CDR3 is 16 amino acids long.

This clone occurred a few times. This chain connects TRBV7-2 to TRBJ2-4; D possibly corresponds to TRBD2 (5 bases). The length of the CDR3 is 16 residues. V lost 5 bases to trimming and J lost 2 bases, with 16 bases between them. Germline loops: CDR1 SGHTA, CDR2 FQGNSA. The DNA for the CDR3 is TGTGCCAGCAGCCCCACTCGCCGGGGTACCAAAAACATTCAGTACTTC. It codes for CASSPTRRGTKNIQYF.

In nucleotides, the CDR3 is TGTGCCAGCAGTGGTCAGGGTGTGAATCCCCTCCACTTT. Residues: CASSGQGVNPLHF. The chain joins TRBV2 to TRBJ1-6; the D gene is possibly TRBD1 (5 bases). V was shortened by 4 bases and J by 13 bases, with 14 bases between the two germline ends. The CDR3 extends over 13 amino acids. Germline values: CDR1 SNHLY, CDR2 FYNNEI.

The chain has TRBV29-1 and TRBJ1-5; perhaps TRBD1 as D (6 bases). V lost 4 bases to trimming and J lost 5 bases, with 15 bases between them. The CDR3 is 14 residues long. CDR1 is SQVTM and CDR2 is ANQGSEA in the germline V gene. The CDR3 sequence is CSVAGTNRDQPQHF. DNA of the CDR3: TGCAGCGTTGCCGGGACAAACCGAGATCAGCCCCAGCATTTT. Combining the CDR3 with reference TRBV29-1 and TRBJ1-5 gives the whole variable domain SAVISQKPSRDICQRGTSLTIQCQVDSQVTMMFWYRQQPGQSLTLIATANQGSEATYESGFVIDKFPISRPNLTFSTLTVSNMSPEDSSIYLCSVAGTNRDQPQHFGDGTRLSIL.

The chain recombines TRBV15 with TRBJ2-1; a possible D gene is TRBD1 (6 bases). This CDR3 has 12 amino acids. CDR1 and CDR2 from the germline V gene are LNHNV and YYDKDF (reference sequence). Trimming cost V 8 bases and J 4 bases, with 9 bases left between them. CDR3 bases: TGTGCCACCTCACAGGGTTACAATGAGCAGTTCTTC. The encoded protein is CATSQGYNEQFF. The full variable domain, with the rest looked up from reference TRBV15 and TRBJ2-1, is DAMVIQNPRYQVTQFGKPVTLSCSQTLNHNVMYWYQQKSSQAPKLLFHYYDKDFNNEADTPDNFQSRRPNTSFCFLDIRSPGLGDTAMYLCATSQGYNEQFFGPGTRLTVL.

This clone was recorded only once. The chain uses TRBV13 and TRBJ1-2; a possible D gene is TRBD1 (5 bases). The germline V gene has CDR1 PRHDT and CDR2 FYEKMQ (reference sequence). The germline V and J ends were trimmed by 7 bases and 5 bases, with 17 bases remaining between them. The CDR3 loop spans 14 amino acids. The CDR3 protein is CASNTRGADYGYTF. The CDR3 region has the DNA TGTGCCAGCAATACTCGCGGGGCAGATTATGGCTACACCTTC.